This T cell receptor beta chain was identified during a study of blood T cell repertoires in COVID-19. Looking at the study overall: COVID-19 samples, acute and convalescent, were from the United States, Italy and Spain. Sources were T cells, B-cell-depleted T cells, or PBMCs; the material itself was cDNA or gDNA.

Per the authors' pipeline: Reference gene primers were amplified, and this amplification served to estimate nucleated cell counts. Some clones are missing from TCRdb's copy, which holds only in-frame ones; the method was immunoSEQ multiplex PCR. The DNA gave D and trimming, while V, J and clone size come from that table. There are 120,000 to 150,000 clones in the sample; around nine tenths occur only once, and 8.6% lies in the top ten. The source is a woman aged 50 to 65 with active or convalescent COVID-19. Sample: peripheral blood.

This chain's CDR3 is CASSLRSGALNTGELFF. The CDR3 nucleotides are TGTGCCAGCAGTTTACGGTCAGGGGCCCTGAACACCGGGGAGCTGTTTTTT. The J gene is TRBJ2-2, the V gene TRBV28; possible D gene TRBD1, 6 bases. The V gene's germline CDR1 is MDHEN and CDR2 SYDVKM. Deletions cut 2 bases from V and 1 base from J, with 14 bases between. CDR3 size: 17 residues.